Reported below is one T cell receptor beta chain. Antigen: not known. This sample was included in a study of cytomegalovirus exposure and HLA in healthy donors. Looking at the study overall: Around 85 million unique TCR sequences came from HLA-typed donors in an early release. The study's findings and limits: Both high specificity and high sensitivity reportedly marked the classifier's diagnosis of cytomegalovirus status. Analyzed later, most CMV-associated TCR beta chains appeared HLA-restricted. In an earlier analysis, most TCR beta V segments were productive about 87% or about 30% of the time.

Primers for the PCR totalled 60 Vbeta and 13 Jbeta. Measured with immunoSEQ multiplex PCR; TCRdb has only the in-frame clones, and not every one. This table holds about 170,000 clones, about 81% found once. The CDR3 covers 12 residues. Per the germline V gene, CDR1 is LGHNT and CDR2 is FRNRAP. V was cut by 1 base and J by 3 bases, with 3 bases left in between. The sequenced material came from PBMCs. This receptor was obtained from a woman aged 50 to 60 in good health and CMV-seropositive. The rearrangement links TRBV12-5 to TRBJ1-1; D is ambiguous. The CDR3 protein is CASGLDYTEAFF. The CDR3 coding sequence is TGTGCTAGTGGTTTGGACTACACTGAAGCTTTCTTT. Full variable domain (outside the CDR3, taken from reference TRBV12-5 and TRBJ1-1): DARVTQTPRHKVTEMGQEVTMRCQPILGHNTVFWYRQTMMQGLELLAYFRNRAPLDDSGMPKDRFSAEMPDATLATLKIQPSEPRDSAVYFCASGLDYTEAFFGQGTRLTVV.